Listed below are T cell receptor beta chains from one sample, sequenced in a study of blood T cell repertoires in COVID-19. Sequencing used immunoSEQ multiplex PCR; TCRdb keeps in-frame clones, though not all of them. The sample yields about 200,000 clones, 70% to 85% seen once. What was sequenced was peripheral blood. These receptors were taken from a human donor in a cohort sampled during active COVID-19. Both conserved end residues are part of each CDR3. A D gene is named only where the DNA matches it firmly. A clone size is listed for some rows: how often the clone was seen (once, few, many), or a class if it is expanded.

v_call	clone_size	d_call	cdr3_aa
TRBV28	.	.	CASSLWAQVQHF
TRBV19	once	TRBD1	CASSMDRNSNQPQHF
TRBV2	.	TRBD2	CASSEGGSVIEQYF
TRBV24-1	.	TRBD2	CATSDPGLAGGGETQYF
TRBV5-1	.	.	CASSLVVGADTEAFF
TRBV7-7	.	.	CASSLFLFGSGGTGELFF
TRBV5-6	few	.	CASSRRGGDQPQHF
TRBV19	.	.	CASSRGPTRPSYNEQFF
TRBV7-2	.	TRBD1	CASSSLGQPGELFF
TRBV7-2	.	TRBD2	CASSHGLAGGRDEQYF
TRBV24-1	.	TRBD1	CATSDGKTGGLYEQYF
TRBV4-2	.	.	CASSRPGSSAQYF
TRBV10-2	.	TRBD1	CASSDQTGETQYF
TRBV7-2	once	.	CASSPQVIYNEQFF
TRBV7-8	.	.	CASSWTGLSSYNSPLHF
TRBV7-9	.	.	CASSLYSGYEETQYF
TRBV7-2	few	.	CASSLAPGQQGEKLFF
TRBV7-7	once	TRBD2	CASSPNVVGGVTDTQYF
TRBV28	.	TRBD1	CASSTGQEWSEQFF
TRBV19	.	TRBD1	CASSFGQAVNEQYF
TRBV10-2	.	TRBD2	CASTPIAGGGGDTQYF
TRBV25-1	.	TRBD1	CASSGRGRRTEAFF
TRBV18	once	TRBD2	CASSPRRLAGGPNPNTGELFF
TRBV7-9	.	TRBD1	CASSFRTGGRDTEAFF
TRBV28	.	TRBD1	CASSSSRRGLHGYTF
TRBV10-3	.	.	CAISDPDYSNQPQHF
TRBV6-5	.	.	CASAEAGLSYEQYF
TRBV19	few	.	CASSNGPGTGRQETQYF
TRBV6-5	.	TRBD2	CASTSGFYEQYF
TRBV7-2	.	.	CASSLGLSITDTQYF
TRBV20-1	.	.	CSAPEGYGYTF
TRBV9	.	.	CASSVGLAPTYEQYF
TRBV24-1	.	.	CATSLKTTSTDTQYF
TRBV2	.	.	CASSESRGGLQPQHF
TRBV27	.	TRBD1	CASTPTGNSNQPQHF
TRBV7-9	.	TRBD1	CASSLPKEPTGGQAGELFF
TRBV18	.	TRBD2	CASASIPSREGPHEQFF
TRBV11-2	.	TRBD2	CASSSPLRGGGSSYNEQFF
TRBV7-9	.	TRBD2	CASSWLSGREYEQYF
TRBV29-1	.	.	CSVEGGFNTGELFF
TRBV18	.	TRBD1	CASSPSTGQGAGNEQFF
TRBV18	.	.	CASSQFGKNTGELFF